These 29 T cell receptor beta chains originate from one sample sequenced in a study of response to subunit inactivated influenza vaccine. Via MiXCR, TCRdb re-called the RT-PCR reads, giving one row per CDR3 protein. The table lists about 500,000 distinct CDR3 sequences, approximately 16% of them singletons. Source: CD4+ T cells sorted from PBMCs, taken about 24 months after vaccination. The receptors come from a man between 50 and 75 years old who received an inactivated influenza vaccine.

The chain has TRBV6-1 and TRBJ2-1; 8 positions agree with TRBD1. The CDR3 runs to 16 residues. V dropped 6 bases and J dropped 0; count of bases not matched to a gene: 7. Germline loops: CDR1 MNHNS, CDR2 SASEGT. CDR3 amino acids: CASRLTGGGSYNEQFF. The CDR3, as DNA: TGTGCCAGCAGACTCACAGGGGGAGGCTCCTACAATGAGCAGTTCTTC.

This CDR3 reads CASSFQLWGNQPQHF. The CDR3 coding sequence is TGTGCCAGCAGTTTTCAATTGTGGGGCAATCAGCCCCAGCATTTT. The V and J genes are TRBV12-3 or TRBV12-4 and TRBJ1-5; D is unresolved. The CDR3 has 15 amino acids. Trimming pared 3 bases from V and 2 bases from J, leaving 11 bases between.

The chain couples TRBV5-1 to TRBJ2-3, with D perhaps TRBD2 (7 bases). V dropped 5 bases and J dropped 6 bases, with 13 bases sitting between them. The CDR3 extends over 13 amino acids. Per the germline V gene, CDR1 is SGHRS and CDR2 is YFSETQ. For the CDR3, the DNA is TGCGCCAGCAGGACGGGGGGCGCGGATACGCAGTATTTT. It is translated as CASRTGGADTQYF.

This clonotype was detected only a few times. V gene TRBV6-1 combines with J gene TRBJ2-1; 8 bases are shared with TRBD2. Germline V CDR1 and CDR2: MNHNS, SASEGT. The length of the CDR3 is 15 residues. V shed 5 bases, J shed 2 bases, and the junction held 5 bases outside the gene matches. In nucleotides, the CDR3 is TGTGCCAGCAGTCGGGGGGGGCTGGCCTACAATGAGCAGTTCTTC. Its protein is CASSRGGLAYNEQFF.

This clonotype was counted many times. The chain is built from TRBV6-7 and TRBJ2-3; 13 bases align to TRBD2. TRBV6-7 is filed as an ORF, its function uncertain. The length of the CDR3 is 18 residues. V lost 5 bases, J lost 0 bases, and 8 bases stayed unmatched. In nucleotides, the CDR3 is TGTGCCAGCAGTCACGGACTAGCGGGGGCTACTAGCACAGATACGCAGTATTTT. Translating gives CASSHGLAGATSTDTQYF.

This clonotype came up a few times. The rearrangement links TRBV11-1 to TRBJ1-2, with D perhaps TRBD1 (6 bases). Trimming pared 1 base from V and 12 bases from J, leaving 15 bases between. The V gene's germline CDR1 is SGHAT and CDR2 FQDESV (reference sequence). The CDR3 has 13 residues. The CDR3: CASSLEPAGAHTF. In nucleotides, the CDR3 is TGTGCCAGCAGCTTAGAGCCGGCGGGGGCCCACACCTTC.

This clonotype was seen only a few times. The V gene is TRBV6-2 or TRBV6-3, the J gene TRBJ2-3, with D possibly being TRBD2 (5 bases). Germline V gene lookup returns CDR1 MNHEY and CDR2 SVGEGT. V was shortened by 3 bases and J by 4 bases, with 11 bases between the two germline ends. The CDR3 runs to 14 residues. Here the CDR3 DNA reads TGTGCCAGCAGTTATTGGGCGGGCGCAGATACGCAGTATTTT. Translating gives CASSYWAGADTQYF.

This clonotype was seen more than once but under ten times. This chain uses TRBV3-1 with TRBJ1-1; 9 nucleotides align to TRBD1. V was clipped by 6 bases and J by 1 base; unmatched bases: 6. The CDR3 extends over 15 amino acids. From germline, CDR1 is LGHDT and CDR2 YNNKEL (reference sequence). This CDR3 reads CASSWTGEPNTEAFF. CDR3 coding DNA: TGTGCCAGCAGTTGGACAGGGGAGCCGAACACTGAAGCTTTCTTT.

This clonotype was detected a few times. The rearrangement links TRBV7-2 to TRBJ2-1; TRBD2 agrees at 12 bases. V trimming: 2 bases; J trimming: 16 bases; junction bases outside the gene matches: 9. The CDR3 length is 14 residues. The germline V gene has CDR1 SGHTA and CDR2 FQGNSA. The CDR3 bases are TGTGCCAGCAGCTTATCTCAGACTAGCGGGGGAGAATTCTTC. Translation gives CASSLSQTSGGEFF.

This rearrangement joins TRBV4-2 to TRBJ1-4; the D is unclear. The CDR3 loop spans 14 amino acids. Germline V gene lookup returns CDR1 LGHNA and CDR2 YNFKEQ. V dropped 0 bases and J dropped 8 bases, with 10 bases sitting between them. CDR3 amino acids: CASSQDGEGEKLFF. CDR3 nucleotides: TGTGCCAGCAGCCAAGACGGGGAGGGAGAAAAACTGTTTTTT.

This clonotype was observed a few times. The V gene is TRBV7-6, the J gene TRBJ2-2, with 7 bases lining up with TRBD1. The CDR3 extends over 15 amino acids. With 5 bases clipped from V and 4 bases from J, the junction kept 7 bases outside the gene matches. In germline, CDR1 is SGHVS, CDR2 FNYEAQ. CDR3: CASSQRTGATGELFF. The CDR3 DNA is TGTGCCAGCAGCCAACGAACAGGGGCCACCGGGGAGCTGTTTTTT. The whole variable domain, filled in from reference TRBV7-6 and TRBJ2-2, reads GAGVSQSPRYKVTKRGQDVALRCDPISGHVSLYWYRQALGQGPEFLTYFNYEAQQDKSGLPNDRFSAERPEGSISTLTIQRTEQRDSAMYRCASSQRTGATGELFFGEGSRLTVL.

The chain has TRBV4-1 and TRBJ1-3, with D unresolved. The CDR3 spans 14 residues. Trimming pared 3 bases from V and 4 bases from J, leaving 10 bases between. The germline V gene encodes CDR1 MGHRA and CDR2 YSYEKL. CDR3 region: CASSQNPQGNTIYF. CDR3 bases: TGCGCCAGCAGCCAGAACCCCCAGGGAAACACCATATATTTT.

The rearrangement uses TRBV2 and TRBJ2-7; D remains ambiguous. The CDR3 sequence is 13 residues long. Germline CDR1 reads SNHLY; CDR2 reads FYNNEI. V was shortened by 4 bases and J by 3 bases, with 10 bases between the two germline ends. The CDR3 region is CASSGLLHYEQYF. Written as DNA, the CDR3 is TGTGCCAGCAGTGGTCTCTTGCACTACGAGCAGTACTTC. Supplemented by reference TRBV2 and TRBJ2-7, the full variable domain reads EPEVTQTPSHQVTQMGQEVILRCVPISNHLYFYWYRQILGQKVEFLVSFYNNEISEKSEIFDDQFSVERPDGSNFTLKIRSTKLEDSAMYFCASSGLLHYEQYFGPGTRLTVT.

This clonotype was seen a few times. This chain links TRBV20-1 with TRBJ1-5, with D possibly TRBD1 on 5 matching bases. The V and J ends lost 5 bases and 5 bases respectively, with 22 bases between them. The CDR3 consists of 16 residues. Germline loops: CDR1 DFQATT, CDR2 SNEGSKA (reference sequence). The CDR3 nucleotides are TGCAGTGCTGCGTTCGGGGGGGTAAGGTTAGATCAGCCCCAGCATTTT. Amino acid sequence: CSAAFGGVRLDQPQHF.

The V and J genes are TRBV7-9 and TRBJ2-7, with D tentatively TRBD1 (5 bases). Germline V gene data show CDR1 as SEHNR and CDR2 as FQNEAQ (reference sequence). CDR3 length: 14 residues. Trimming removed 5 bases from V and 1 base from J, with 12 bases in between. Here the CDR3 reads CASSQAQVSYEQYF. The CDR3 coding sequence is TGTGCCAGCAGCCAGGCACAGGTGTCCTACGAGCAGTACTTC.

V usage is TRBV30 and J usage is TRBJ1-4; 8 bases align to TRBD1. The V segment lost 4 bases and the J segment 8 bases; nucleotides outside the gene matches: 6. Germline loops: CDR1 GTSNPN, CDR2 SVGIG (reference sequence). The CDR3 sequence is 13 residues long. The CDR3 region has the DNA TGTGCCTGGAATCAGGGGGCGCGGGAAAAACTGTTTTTT. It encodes CAWNQGAREKLFF. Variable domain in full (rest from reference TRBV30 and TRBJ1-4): SQTIHQWPATLVQPVGSPLSLECTVEGTSNPNLYWYRQAAGRGLQLLFYSVGIGQISSEVPQNLSASRPQDRQFILSSKKLLLSDSGFYLCAWNQGAREKLFFGSGTQLSVL.

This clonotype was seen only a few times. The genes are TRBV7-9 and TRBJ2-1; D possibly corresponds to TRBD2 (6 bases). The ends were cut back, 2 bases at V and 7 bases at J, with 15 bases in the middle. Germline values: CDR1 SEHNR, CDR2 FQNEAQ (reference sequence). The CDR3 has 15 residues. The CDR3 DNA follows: TGTGCCAGCAGCTTACACGGGAGTGTAGTGAATGAGCAGTTCTTC. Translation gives CASSLHGSVVNEQFF. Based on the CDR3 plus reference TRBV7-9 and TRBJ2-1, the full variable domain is DTGVSQNPRHKITKRGQNVTFRCDPISEHNRLYWYRQTLGQGPEFLTYFQNEAQLEKSRLLSDRFSAERPKGSFSTLEIQRTEQGDSAMYLCASSLHGSVVNEQFFGPGTRLTVL.

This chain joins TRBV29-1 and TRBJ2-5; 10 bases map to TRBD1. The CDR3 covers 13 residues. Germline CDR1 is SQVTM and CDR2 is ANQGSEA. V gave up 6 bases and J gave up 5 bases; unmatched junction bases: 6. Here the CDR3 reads CSVRQGASETQYF. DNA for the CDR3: TGCAGCGTCCGACAGGGGGCCAGCGAGACCCAGTACTTC.

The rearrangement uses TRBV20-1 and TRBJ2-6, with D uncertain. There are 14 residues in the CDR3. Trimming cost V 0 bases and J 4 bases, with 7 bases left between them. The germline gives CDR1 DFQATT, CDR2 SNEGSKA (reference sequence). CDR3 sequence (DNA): TGCAGTGCTAGAGATCTCACAGGGGCCAACGTCCTGACTTTC. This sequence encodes CSARDLTGANVLTF.

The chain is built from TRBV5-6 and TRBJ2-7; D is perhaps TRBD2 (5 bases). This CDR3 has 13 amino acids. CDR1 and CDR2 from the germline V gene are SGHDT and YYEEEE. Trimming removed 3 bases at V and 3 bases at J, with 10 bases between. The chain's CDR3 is CASSYGVNYEQYF. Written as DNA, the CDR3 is TGTGCCAGCAGCTACGGGGTTAACTACGAGCAGTACTTC.

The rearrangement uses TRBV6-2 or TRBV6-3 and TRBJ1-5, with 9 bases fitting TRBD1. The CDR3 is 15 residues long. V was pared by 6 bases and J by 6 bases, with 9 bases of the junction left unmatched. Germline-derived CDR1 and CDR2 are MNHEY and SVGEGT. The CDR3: CASSEPDRGSQPQHF. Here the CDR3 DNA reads TGTGCCAGCAGCGAACCGGACAGGGGCTCTCAGCCCCAGCATTTT.

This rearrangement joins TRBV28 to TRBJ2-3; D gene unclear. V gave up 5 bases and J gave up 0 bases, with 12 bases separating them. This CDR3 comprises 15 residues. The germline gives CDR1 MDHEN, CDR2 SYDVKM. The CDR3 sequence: CASSPSDVSTDTQYF. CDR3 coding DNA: TGTGCCAGCAGTCCCTCGGACGTCAGCACAGATACGCAGTATTTT.

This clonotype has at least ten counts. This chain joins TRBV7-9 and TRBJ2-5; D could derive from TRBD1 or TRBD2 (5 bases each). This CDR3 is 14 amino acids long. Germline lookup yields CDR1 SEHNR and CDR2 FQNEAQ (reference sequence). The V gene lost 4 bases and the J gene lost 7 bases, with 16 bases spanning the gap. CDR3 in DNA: TGTGCCAGCAGCTACCTCGGGGACGAGGCGACCCAGTACTTC. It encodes CASSYLGDEATQYF.

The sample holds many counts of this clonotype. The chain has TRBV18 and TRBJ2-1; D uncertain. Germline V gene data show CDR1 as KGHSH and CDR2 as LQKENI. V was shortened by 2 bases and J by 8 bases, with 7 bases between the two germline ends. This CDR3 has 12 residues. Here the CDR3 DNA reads TGTGCCAGCTCACCAGTCCGGGATGAGCAGTTCTTC. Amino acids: CASSPVRDEQFF.

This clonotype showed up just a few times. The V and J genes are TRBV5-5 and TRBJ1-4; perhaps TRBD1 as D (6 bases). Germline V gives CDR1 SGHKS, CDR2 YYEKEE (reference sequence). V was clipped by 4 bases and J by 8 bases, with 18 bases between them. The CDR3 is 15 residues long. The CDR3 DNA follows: TGTGCCAGCAGCGTCAGTCAGGGGCGAATGGAAAAACTGTTTTTT. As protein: CASSVSQGRMEKLFF.

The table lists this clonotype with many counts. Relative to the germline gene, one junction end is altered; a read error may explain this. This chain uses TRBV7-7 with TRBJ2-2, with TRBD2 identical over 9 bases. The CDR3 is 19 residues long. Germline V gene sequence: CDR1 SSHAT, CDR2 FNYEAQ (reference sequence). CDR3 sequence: CASTPWGTSFTSNTGELFF. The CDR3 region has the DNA TGTGCTAGCACGCCCTGGGGGACTAGCTTTACTTCGAACACCGGGGAGCTGTTTTTT.

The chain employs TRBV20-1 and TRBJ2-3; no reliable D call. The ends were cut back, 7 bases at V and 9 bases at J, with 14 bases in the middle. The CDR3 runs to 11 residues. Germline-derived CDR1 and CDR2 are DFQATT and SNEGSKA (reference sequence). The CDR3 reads CSVLVSGTQYF. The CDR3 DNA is TGCAGTGTTCTAGTCTCCGGGACGCAGTATTTT.

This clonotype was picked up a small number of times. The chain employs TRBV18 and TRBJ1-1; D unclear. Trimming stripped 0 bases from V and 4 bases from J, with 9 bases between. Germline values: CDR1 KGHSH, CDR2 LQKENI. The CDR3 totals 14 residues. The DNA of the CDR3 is TGTGCCAGCTCACCACCAGGAACCCCCACTGAAGCTTTCTTT. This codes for CASSPPGTPTEAFF.

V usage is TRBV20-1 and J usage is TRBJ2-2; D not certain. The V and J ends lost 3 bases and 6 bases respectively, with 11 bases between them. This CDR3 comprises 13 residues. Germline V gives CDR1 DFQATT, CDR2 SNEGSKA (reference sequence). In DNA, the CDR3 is TGCAGTGCTAGCCGGGCTATAGCCGGGGAGCTGTTTTTT. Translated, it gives CSASRAIAGELFF.